These 14 T cell receptor beta chains were sequenced from one sample in a study of shared clonotypes between healthy human individuals. Naive-designated CD8 cells lacked CD45RO, were positively enriched for CCR7, and omitted terminally differentiated effector memory CD45RA+ cells. Assay: immunoSEQ multiplex PCR; the TCRdb copy retains only in-frame clones and omits some. The table lists 2 million to 2.5 million clones, 85% to 95% of them singletons, with more than 1.5% in the top ten. Sequencing input: naive CD8+ T cells from PBMCs. The receptors were gathered from a man aged 18-30 years in good health. Some clones in this sample may be carry-over from other donors' samples.

This clone was observed a few times. The chain has TRBV7-2 and TRBJ2-1; 11 positions match TRBD2. V shed 5 bases and J 2 bases; nucleotides not matched to a gene: 2. This CDR3 spans 15 amino acids. Germline CDR1 SGHTA, CDR2 FQGNSA. The chain's CDR3 is CASSISGRAYNEQFF. The CDR3 coding sequence is TGTGCCAGCAGCATTAGCGGGAGGGCCTACAATGAGCAGTTCTTC.

The rearrangement joins TRBV6-5 to TRBJ2-7, with D possibly matching TRBD1 (5 bases). CDR1 MNHEY and CDR2 SVGAGI come from the germline V gene. The CDR3 spans 14 residues. The V and J ends lost 5 bases and 7 bases respectively, with 18 bases between them. CDR3 residues: CASSGWKGKGEQYF. CDR3 bases: TGTGCCAGCAGTGGGTGGAAGGGTAAGGGGGAGCAGTACTTC.

The chain employs TRBV6-1 and TRBJ2-3, with D perhaps TRBD2 (5 bases). The CDR3 consists of 15 residues. The ends were cut back, 2 bases at V and 2 bases at J, with 11 bases in the middle. Germline CDR1 reads MNHNS; CDR2 reads SASEGT. The DNA for the CDR3 is TGTGCCAGCAGTGAATCAAGGGAGCTCACAGATACGCAGTATTTT. Translated: CASSESRELTDTQYF.

The gene calls are TRBV4-3 and TRBJ2-7; unclear D gene. Germline CDR1 is LGHNA and CDR2 is YSLEER. This CDR3 comprises 13 residues. The V end lost 1 base, the J end lost 2 bases, and 6 bases lay between the germline ends. The CDR3 is CASSQAPAYEQYF. CDR3 coding DNA: TGCGCCAGCAGCCAAGCCCCAGCCTACGAGCAGTACTTC.

The rearrangement links TRBV11-2 to TRBJ2-7, with TRBD2 as a possible D gene (6 bases). Trimming cost V 0 bases and J 3 bases, with 12 bases left between them. CDR1 SGHAT and CDR2 FQNNGV come from the germline V gene. The CDR3 loop spans 15 amino acids. CDR3 nucleotide sequence: TGTGCCAGCAGCTTAGATCGACGGAGGGGCTACGAGCAGTACTTC. Translation: CASSLDRRRGYEQYF.

The chain uses TRBV13 and TRBJ2-3, with D unclear. The CDR3 consists of 14 residues. Trimming cost V 7 bases and J 3 bases, with 14 bases left between them. Germline-derived CDR1 and CDR2 are PRHDT and FYEKMQ (reference sequence). CDR3 nucleotides: TGTGCCAGCAACACCCCGGACCGAACAGATACGCAGTATTTT. Translating it yields CASNTPDRTDTQYF.

This chain links TRBV27 with TRBJ2-3; TRBD2 might be the D (7 bases). V lost 8 bases and J 1 base, leaving 19 bases between the germline ends. Looked up from germline, CDR1 is MNHEY and CDR2 is SMNVEV (reference sequence). This CDR3 spans 16 amino acids. The chain's CDR3 is CASQDRQGGGTDTQYF. The DNA of the CDR3 is TGTGCCAGCCAAGACAGGCAGGGAGGGGGCACAGATACGCAGTATTTT.

CDR3 in amino acids: CASSYSSWQHREQYF. The CDR3 DNA follows: TGTGCCAGCAGTTACTCGAGTTGGCAGCATCGGGAGCAGTACTTC. V gene TRBV6-5 combines with J gene TRBJ2-7; D unresolved. This CDR3 is built from 15 residues. Germline CDR1 MNHEY, CDR2 SVGAGI. Trimming took 0 bases from V and 7 from J, leaving 16 bases between them.

The chain carries TRBV27 and TRBJ2-6; D ambiguous. The CDR3 length is 14 residues. The V gene lost 8 bases and the J gene lost 2 bases, with 10 bases spanning the gap. Germline V lookup: CDR1 MNHEY, CDR2 SMNVEV (reference sequence). The CDR3, as DNA: TGTGCCAGCCAACAAAGAGCTGGGGCCAACGTCCTGACTTTC. This encodes CASQQRAGANVLTF.

The chain is built from TRBV4-3 and TRBJ2-7; 7 bases match TRBD2. The CDR3 sequence is 16 residues long. Germline values: CDR1 LGHNA, CDR2 YSLEER. Trimming at V came to 3 bases and at J to 2 bases, leaving 10 bases not matched to a gene. CDR3 amino acids: CASSQDGGTAAYEQYF. The CDR3 nucleotides read TGCGCCAGCAGCCAGGACGGGGGGACCGCGGCCTACGAGCAGTACTTC.

This chain uses TRBV9 with TRBJ2-5; 14 bases match TRBD2. The CDR3 spans 18 residues. Looked up from germline, CDR1 is SGDLS and CDR2 is YYNGEE. V lost 3 bases to trimming and J lost 5 bases; unmatched junction nucleotides: 12. CDR3 nucleotide sequence: TGTGCCAGCAGCGCACGGGGACTAGCGGGAGATCTCTCGGAGACCCAGTACTTC. This sequence encodes CASSARGLAGDLSETQYF.

The chain has TRBV7-9 and TRBJ2-7; D may be TRBD2 (5 bases). Germline CDR1 is SEHNR and CDR2 is FQNEAQ (reference sequence). The V gene lost 5 bases and the J gene lost 2 bases, with 16 bases spanning the gap. The CDR3 is made up of 15 amino acids. CDR3: CASSPRETATYEQYF. DNA of the CDR3: TGTGCCAGCAGCCCTAGGGAGACTGCTACCTACGAGCAGTACTTC. Full variable domain (missing parts from reference TRBV7-9 and TRBJ2-7): DTGVSQNPRHKITKRGQNVTFRCDPISEHNRLYWYRQTLGQGPEFLTYFQNEAQLEKSRLLSDRFSAERPKGSFSTLEIQRTEQGDSAMYLCASSPRETATYEQYFGPGTRLTVT.

V gene TRBV6-5 combines with J gene TRBJ2-1, with a weak D call TRBD1 (6 bases). Trimming left V 6 bases short and J 10 bases short, with 13 bases between. Germline lookup yields CDR1 MNHEY and CDR2 SVGAGI. The CDR3 is 12 residues long. The DNA for the CDR3 is TGTGCCAGCAGCCAAGCCGGGACAGAGCAGTTCTTC. Amino acid sequence: CASSQAGTEQFF.

This chain links TRBV14 with TRBJ2-1; 13 bases are a match to TRBD2. Unmatched junction bases numbered 1, after V lost 8 bases and J lost 0 bases. Germline V gives CDR1 SGHDN, CDR2 FVKESK. The CDR3 extends over 15 amino acids. CDR3 in DNA: TGTGCCAGCCGGACTAGCGGGAGCTCCTACAATGAGCAGTTCTTC. Protein sequence: CASRTSGSSYNEQFF. The entire variable domain, with the rest obtained from reference TRBV14 and TRBJ2-1, is as follows: EAGVTQFPSHSVIEKGQTVTLRCDPISGHDNLYWYRRVMGKEIKFLLHFVKESKQDESGMPNNRFLAERTGGTYSTLKVQPAELEDSGVYFCASRTSGSSYNEQFFGPGTRLTVL.